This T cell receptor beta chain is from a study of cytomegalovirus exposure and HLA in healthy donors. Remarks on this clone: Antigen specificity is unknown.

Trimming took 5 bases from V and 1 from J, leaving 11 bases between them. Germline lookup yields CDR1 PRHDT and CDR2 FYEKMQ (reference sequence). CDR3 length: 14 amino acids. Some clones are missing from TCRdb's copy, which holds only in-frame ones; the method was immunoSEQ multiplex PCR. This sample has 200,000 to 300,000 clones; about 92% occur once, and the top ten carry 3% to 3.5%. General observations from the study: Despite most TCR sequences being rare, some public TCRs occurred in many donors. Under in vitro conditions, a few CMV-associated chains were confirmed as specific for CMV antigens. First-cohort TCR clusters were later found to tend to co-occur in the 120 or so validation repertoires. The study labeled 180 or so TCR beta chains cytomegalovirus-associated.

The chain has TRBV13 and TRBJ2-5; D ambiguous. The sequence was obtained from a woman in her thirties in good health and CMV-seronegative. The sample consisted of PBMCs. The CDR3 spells CASSPGWSQETQYF. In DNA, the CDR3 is TGTGCCAGCAGCCCTGGGTGGAGCCAAGAGACCCAGTACTTC.